Below are 12 T cell receptor beta chains sequenced from a single sample in a study of blood T cell repertoires in COVID-19. Data came from immunoSEQ multiplex PCR; TCRdb stores just in-frame clones and leaves some out. Of about 200,000 clones in the sample, 85% to 90% were seen once. The sequenced sample consisted of peripheral blood. The receptors derive from a man aged 40-50 years with active or convalescent COVID-19.

This chain uses TRBV28 with TRBJ2-1; 9 bases agree with TRBD1. CDR3 size: 14 residues. Trimming removed 5 bases from V and 9 bases from J; junction bases left unmatched: 8. Per germline, CDR1 MDHEN and CDR2 SYDVKM. Here the CDR3 DNA reads TGTGCCAGCAGTCCCGGGACAGGGTCCGGTGAGCAGTTCTTC. Protein sequence: CASSPGTGSGEQFF.

This clone was recorded only once. The chain uses TRBV5-1 and TRBJ2-3, with 10 bases lining up with TRBD2. Germline assignment: CDR1 SGHRS and CDR2 YFSETQ. J was trimmed by 4 bases and V by 0 bases; bases with no gene match: 2. CDR3 length: 15 residues. The CDR3 spells CASSLASGGADTQYF. The DNA of the CDR3 is TGCGCCAGCAGCTTGGCCAGCGGGGGGGCAGATACGCAGTATTTT.

The V and J genes are TRBV4-3 and TRBJ2-2; the match to TRBD2 covers 12 bases. Trimming at V came to 1 base and at J to 7 bases, leaving 4 bases not matched to a gene. The CDR3 consists of 16 residues. CDR1 is LGHNA, CDR2 YSLEER, per germline. The DNA of the CDR3 is TGCGCCAGCAGCCAAGGCCGACTAGCGGGGGACGGGGAGCTGTTTTTT. Protein sequence: CASSQGRLAGDGELFF.

The chain combines TRBV4-3 with TRBJ2-1; 10 positions match TRBD2. V was pared by 0 bases and J by 9 bases, with 11 bases of the junction left unmatched. This CDR3 region has 17 residues. CDR1 is LGHNA and CDR2 is YSLEER in the germline V gene. The CDR3: CASSQDPASGGASEQFF. The CDR3 nucleotides read TGCGCCAGCAGCCAAGATCCAGCGAGCGGGGGGGCCTCTGAGCAGTTCTTC.

CDR3 in DNA: TGTGCCAGTAGTGTCTTCTTACAGGGGGCGAACACTGAAGCTTTCTTT. Protein product: CASSVFLQGANTEAFF. V and J are TRBV19 and TRBJ1-1, with TRBD1 identical over 9 bases. The trim removed 5 bases at V and 1 base at J, leaving 8 bases unmatched. This CDR3 region has 16 residues. The germline V gene has CDR1 LNHDA and CDR2 SQIVND (reference sequence).

The chain uses TRBV4-3 and TRBJ1-2; perhaps TRBD1 as D (6 bases). This CDR3 comprises 17 residues. Per germline, CDR1 LGHNA and CDR2 YSLEER. Trimming took 0 bases from V and 4 from J, leaving 18 bases between them. CDR3 sequence reads: CASSQDVGAGDPYGYTF. CDR3 bases: TGCGCCAGCAGCCAAGATGTAGGGGCAGGGGATCCCTATGGCTACACCTTC.

The CDR3 sequence is CASSLDNKGGPVEDEQYF. The CDR3 DNA reads TGTGCCAGCAGCTTAGATAACAAGGGAGGGCCGGTTGAGGACGAGCAGTACTTC. This sequence joins TRBV11-2 and TRBJ2-7, with 7 bases fitting TRBD2. J was trimmed by 5 bases and V by 0 bases; bases with no gene match: 16. Germline V lookup: CDR1 SGHAT, CDR2 FQNNGV. The CDR3 sequence is 18 residues long.

V and J are TRBV9 and TRBJ2-7; 7 bases fit TRBD2. The V gene's germline CDR1 is SGDLS and CDR2 YYNGEE. Trimming removed 0 bases from V and 6 bases from J; junction bases left unmatched: 6. The CDR3 consists of 14 residues. Here the CDR3 DNA reads TGTGCCAGCAGCGTAGGAGCGGGGTATGGCGAGCAGTACTTC. Its translation is CASSVGAGYGEQYF.

V and J are TRBV19 and TRBJ2-7; 10 bases fit TRBD1. The ends lost 9 bases at V and 4 bases at J; junction bases unmatched: 12. CDR3 length: 15 residues. Germline V lookup: CDR1 LNHDA, CDR2 SQIVND (reference sequence). Written as DNA, the CDR3 is TGTGCCAGCGCCAACCGGGACAGGGGCCATTACGAGCAGTACTTC. It translates to CASANRDRGHYEQYF.

The rearrangement uses TRBV18 and TRBJ2-2, with TRBD2 as a possible D gene (7 bases). The germline gives CDR1 KGHSH, CDR2 LQKENI. The V end lost 2 bases, the J end lost 3 bases, and 10 bases lay between the germline ends. This CDR3 is built from 15 residues. This CDR3 reads CASSPSGGDTGELFF. The CDR3 nucleotides are TGTGCCAGCTCACCATCGGGGGGCGACACCGGGGAGCTGTTTTTT.

As DNA, the CDR3 is TGTGCCAGCAGCTTACTAGACGTGGGGACCCAGTACTTC. Translation: CASSLLDVGTQYF. The chain employs TRBV7-6 and TRBJ2-5; D remains ambiguous. The CDR3 totals 13 residues. Trimming removed 2 bases at V and 7 bases at J, with 11 bases between. Germline CDR1 and CDR2: SGHVS and FNYEAQ.

This clone has only one observation. The chain carries TRBV5-8 and TRBJ2-7; TRBD1 agrees at 7 bases. The V gene end was trimmed by 4 bases and the J gene end by 4 bases; junction bases not matched to a gene: 8. The CDR3 consists of 14 residues. CDR1 and CDR2 (germline): SGHTS, YDEGEE. As DNA, the CDR3 is TGTGCCAGCAGCCCCAGACAGGGTAAATACGAGCAGTACTTC. Translated, it gives CASSPRQGKYEQYF.